This note documents a single TCR beta chain sequence. Its specificity is unknown. This entry belongs to a study of cytomegalovirus exposure and HLA in healthy donors. The PCR made use of 60 Vbeta and 13 Jbeta primers. Profiling relied on immunoSEQ multiplex PCR, and the TCRdb table lists in-frame clones only, not all of them. The table lists about 98,000 clones, roughly two thirds of them singletons. The length of the CDR3 is 14 residues. Looked up from germline, CDR1 is MNHEY and CDR2 is SVGAGI. V lost 6 bases, J lost 2 bases, and 13 bases lay in between. Study-wide results and caveats: TCR beta V segments were, for the most part, productive about 87% or about 30% of the time in an earlier analysis.

This sequence was found in a man aged 50 or older in good health and CMV-seronegative. The sequenced sample consisted of PBMCs. This rearrangement joins TRBV6-5 to TRBJ2-5; a possible D gene is TRBD2 (5 bases). The CDR3 loop is CASRTGRGQETQYF. CDR3 DNA sequence: TGTGCCAGCAGGACGGGGAGAGGGCAAGAGACCCAGTACTTC.